This T cell receptor beta chain was sequenced for a study of CD8+CD57+ T cells in acquired aplastic anemia. General study findings and limits: CD8+ Simpson's diversity showed no significant patient-control difference.

About this clonotype itself: The antigen is not known.

Genomic DNA, the template, was used for profiling of the TCR beta VDJ and CDR3. TCRdb analysed the reads with MiXCR anew, one entry per CDR3 protein. The sample includes 150,000 to 200,000 distinct CDR3 sequences, about 47% of them seen just once. Between the trimmed V and J ends, which lost 4 bases and 4 bases, there was a span of 7 bases. CDR3 length: 12 residues. Germline assignment: CDR1 LNHDA and CDR2 SQIVND (reference sequence). Sequencing was performed on sorted CD4+, CD8+, or CD8+CD57+ T cells (not recorded which) from PBMCs. V and J are TRBV19 and TRBJ1-1; unclear D gene. The receptor comes from a human donor in good health. The CDR3 spells CASSTGFTEAFF. CDR3 in DNA: TGTGCCAGTAGTACAGGTTTCACTGAAGCTTTCTTT.